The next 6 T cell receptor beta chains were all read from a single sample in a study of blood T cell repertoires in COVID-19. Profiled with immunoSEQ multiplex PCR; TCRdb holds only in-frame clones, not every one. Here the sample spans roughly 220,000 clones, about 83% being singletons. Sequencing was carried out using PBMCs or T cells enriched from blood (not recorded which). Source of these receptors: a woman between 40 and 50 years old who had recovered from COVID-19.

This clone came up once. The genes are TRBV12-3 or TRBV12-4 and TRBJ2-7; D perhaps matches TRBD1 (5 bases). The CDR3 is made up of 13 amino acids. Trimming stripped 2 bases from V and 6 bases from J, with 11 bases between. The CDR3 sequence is CASSLSGSGEQYF. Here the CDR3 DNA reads TGTGCCAGCAGTTTATCAGGGTCCGGCGAGCAGTACTTC.

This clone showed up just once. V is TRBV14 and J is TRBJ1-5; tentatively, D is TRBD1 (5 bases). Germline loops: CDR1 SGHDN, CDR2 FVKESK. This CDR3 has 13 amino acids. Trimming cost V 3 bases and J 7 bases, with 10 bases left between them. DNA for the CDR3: TGTGCCAGCAGCCAGAACCAGGGACAGCCCCAGCATTTT. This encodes CASSQNQGQPQHF. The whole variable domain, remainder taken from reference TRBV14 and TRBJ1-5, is EAGVTQFPSHSVIEKGQTVTLRCDPISGHDNLYWYRRVMGKEIKFLLHFVKESKQDESGMPNNRFLAERTGGTYSTLKVQPAELEDSGVYFCASSQNQGQPQHFGDGTRLSIL.

The CDR3 loop reads CASGLTSGSPETQYF. The CDR3, as DNA: TGTGCTAGTGGCCTGACTAGCGGGAGCCCCGAGACCCAGTACTTC. The V call is TRBV12-5, the J call TRBJ2-5; 12 nucleotides line up with TRBD2. Germline CDR1 and CDR2: LGHNT and FRNRAP. The V and J ends lost 6 bases and 5 bases, in that order; junction bases with no gene match: 7. The CDR3 consists of 15 residues. Drawing the rest from reference TRBV12-5 and TRBJ2-5, the complete variable domain is DARVTQTPRHKVTEMGQEVTMRCQPILGHNTVFWYRQTMMQGLELLAYFRNRAPLDDSGMPKDRFSAEMPDATLATLKIQPSEPRDSAVYFCASGLTSGSPETQYFGPGTRLLVL.

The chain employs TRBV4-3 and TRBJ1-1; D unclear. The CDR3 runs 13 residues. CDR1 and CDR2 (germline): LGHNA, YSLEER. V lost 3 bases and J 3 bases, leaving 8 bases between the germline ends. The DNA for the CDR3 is TGCGCCAGCAGCCACAACTCGGACACTGAAGCTTTCTTT. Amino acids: CASSHNSDTEAFF.

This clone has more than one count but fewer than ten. In nucleotides, the CDR3 is TGTGCCAGCAACAGGGGGCGTTGGTACTCTGGGGCCAACGTCCTGACTTTC. This encodes CASNRGRWYSGANVLTF. The genes are TRBV19 and TRBJ2-6, with 9 positions matching TRBD1. CDR1 and CDR2 from the germline V gene are LNHDA and SQIVND (reference sequence). The CDR3 runs to 17 residues. With 9 bases clipped from V and 0 bases from J, the junction kept 9 bases outside the gene matches.

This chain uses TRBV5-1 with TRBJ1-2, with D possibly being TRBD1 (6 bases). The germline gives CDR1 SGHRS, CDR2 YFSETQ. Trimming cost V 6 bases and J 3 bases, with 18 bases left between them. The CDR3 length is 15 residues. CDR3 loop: CASKPYRDQDYGYTF. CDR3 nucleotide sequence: TGCGCCAGCAAACCGTACAGGGATCAAGACTATGGCTACACCTTC.